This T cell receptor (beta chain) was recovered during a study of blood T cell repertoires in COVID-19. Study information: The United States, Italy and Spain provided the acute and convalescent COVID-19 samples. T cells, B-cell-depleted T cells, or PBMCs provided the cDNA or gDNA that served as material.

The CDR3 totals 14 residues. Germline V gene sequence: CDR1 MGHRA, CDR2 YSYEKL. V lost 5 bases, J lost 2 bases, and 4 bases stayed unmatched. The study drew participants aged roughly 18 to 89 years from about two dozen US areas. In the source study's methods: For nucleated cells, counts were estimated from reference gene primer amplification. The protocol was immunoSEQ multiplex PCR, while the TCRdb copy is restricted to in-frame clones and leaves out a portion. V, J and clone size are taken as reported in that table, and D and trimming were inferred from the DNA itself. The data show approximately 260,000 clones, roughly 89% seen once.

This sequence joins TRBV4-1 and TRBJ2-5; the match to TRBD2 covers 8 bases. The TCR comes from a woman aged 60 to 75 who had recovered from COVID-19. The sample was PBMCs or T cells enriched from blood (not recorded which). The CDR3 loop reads CASSLTSAQETQYF. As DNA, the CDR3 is TGCGCCAGCAGCTTGACTAGCGCTCAAGAGACCCAGTACTTC.